This T cell receptor beta chain was captured by sequencing in a study of T cell repertoires in cytomegalovirus infection. A note on this clonotype: What it binds is unknown.

In TCRdb, the reads were re-called with MiXCR into one record per CDR3 protein. Among approximately 910,000 distinct CDR3 sequences listed, more than 25% were seen once. The clonotype was recovered from a human donor in good health (CMV status not recorded). Some clones in this sample may be carry-over from other donors' samples. The source was cultured CD8+ T cells from PBMCs, collected from culture after CMV antigen stimulation.

The CDR3 sequence: CATKRGQALGGETQYF. CDR3 nucleotides: TGCGCCACCAAAAGAGGACAGGCCTTAGGAGGAGAGACCCAGTACTTC. This rearrangement joins TRBV5-1 to TRBJ2-5; 7 bases are shared with TRBD1. Germline V gene sequence: CDR1 SGHRS, CDR2 YFSETQ. After removal of 9 bases from V and 4 bases from J, the junction contained 18 bases not matched to a gene. This CDR3 has 16 residues.